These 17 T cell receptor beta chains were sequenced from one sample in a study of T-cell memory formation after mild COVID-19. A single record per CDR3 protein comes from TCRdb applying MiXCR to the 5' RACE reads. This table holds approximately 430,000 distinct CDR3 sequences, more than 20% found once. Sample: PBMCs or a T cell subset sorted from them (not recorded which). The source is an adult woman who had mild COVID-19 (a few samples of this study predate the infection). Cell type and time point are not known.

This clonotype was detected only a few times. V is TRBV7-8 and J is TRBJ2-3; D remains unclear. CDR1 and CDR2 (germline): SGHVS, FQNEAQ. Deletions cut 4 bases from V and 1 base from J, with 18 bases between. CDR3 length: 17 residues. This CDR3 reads CASSSGRSTYRTDTQYF. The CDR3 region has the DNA TGTGCCAGCAGCTCCGGACGGAGCACCTACCGCACAGATACGCAGTATTTT.

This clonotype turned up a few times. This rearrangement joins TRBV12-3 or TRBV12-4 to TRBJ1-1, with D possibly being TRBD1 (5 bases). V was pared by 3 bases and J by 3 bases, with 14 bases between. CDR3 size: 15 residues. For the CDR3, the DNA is TGTGCCAGCAGTTTGGGCTGGGGGGGGGACACTGAAGCTTTCTTT. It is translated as CASSLGWGGDTEAFF.

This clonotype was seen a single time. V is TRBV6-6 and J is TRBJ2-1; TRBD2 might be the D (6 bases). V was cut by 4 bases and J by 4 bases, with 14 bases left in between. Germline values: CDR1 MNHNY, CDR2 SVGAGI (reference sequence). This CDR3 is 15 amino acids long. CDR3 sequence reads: CASSFPGLAYNEQFF. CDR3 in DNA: TGTGCCAGCAGTTTCCCGGGACTCGCTTACAATGAGCAGTTCTTC.

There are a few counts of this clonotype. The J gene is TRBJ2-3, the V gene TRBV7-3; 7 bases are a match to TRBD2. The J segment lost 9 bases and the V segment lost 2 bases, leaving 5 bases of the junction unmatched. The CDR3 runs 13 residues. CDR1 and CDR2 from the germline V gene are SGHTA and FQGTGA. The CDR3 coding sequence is TGTGCCAGCAGCTTAGAGAGGCGGGGGACGCAGTATTTT. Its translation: CASSLERRGTQYF.

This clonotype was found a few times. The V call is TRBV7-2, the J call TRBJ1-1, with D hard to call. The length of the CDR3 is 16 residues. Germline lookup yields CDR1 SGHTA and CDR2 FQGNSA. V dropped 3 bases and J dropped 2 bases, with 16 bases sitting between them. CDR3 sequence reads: CASSFVWIGLNTEAFF. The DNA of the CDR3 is TGTGCCAGCAGCTTCGTGTGGATAGGGCTTAACACTGAAGCTTTCTTT.

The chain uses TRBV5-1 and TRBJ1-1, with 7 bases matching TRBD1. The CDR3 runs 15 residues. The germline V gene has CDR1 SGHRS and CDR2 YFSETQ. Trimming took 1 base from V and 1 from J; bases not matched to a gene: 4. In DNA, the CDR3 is TGCGCCAGCAGCTTGACAGGGGACCAGAACACTGAAGCTTTCTTT. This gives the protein CASSLTGDQNTEAFF.

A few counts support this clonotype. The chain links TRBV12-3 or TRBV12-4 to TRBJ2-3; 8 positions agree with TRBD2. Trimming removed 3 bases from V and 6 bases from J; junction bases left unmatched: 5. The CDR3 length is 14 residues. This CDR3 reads CASSFGLAQDTQYF. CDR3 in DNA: TGTGCCAGCAGTTTCGGACTAGCCCAGGATACGCAGTATTTT.

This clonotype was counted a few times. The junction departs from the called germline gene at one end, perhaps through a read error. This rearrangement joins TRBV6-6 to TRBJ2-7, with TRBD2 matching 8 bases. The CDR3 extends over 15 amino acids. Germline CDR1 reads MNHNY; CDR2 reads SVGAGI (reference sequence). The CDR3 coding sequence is TGTGCCAGCACTGAGAGCGGGAGACTCTCCAACGAGCAGTACTTC. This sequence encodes CASTESGRLSNEQYF.

In DNA form, the CDR3 reads TGTGCCAGCAGCGGGACAGGGCATGGCTACACCTTC. Protein sequence: CASSGTGHGYTF. The J gene is TRBJ1-2, the V gene TRBV25-1; 9 positions match TRBD1. Looked up from germline, CDR1 is MGHDK and CDR2 is SYGVNS. With V trimmed by 6 bases and J by 6 bases, 2 bases remained unmatched. This CDR3 region has 12 residues.

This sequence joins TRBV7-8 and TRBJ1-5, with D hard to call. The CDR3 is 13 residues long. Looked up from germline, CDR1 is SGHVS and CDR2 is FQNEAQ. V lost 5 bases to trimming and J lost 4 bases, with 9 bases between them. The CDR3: CASSRVLNQPQHF. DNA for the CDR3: TGTGCCAGCAGCCGGGTCCTTAATCAGCCCCAGCATTTT.

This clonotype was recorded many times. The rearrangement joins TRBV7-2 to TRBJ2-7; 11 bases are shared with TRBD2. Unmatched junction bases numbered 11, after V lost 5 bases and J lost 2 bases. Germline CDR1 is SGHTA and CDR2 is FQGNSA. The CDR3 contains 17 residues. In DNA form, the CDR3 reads TGTGCCAGCAGCATACGGGATCTAGCGGGAGGTCCCTACGAGCAGTACTTC. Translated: CASSIRDLAGGPYEQYF.

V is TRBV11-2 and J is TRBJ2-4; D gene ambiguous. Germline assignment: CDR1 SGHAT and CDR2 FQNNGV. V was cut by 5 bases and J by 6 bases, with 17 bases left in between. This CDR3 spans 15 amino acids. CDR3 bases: TGTGCCAGCAGCCCTTCGGTCGGCGTAGTAAACATTCAGTACTTC. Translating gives CASSPSVGVVNIQYF.

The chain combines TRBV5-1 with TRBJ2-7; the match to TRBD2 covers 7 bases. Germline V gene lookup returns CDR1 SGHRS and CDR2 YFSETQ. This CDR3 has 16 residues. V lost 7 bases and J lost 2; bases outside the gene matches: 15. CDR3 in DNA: TGCGCCAGCGTGGCTAGCGGTAAGGTGCCGACCTACGAGCAGTACTTC. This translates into CASVASGKVPTYEQYF.

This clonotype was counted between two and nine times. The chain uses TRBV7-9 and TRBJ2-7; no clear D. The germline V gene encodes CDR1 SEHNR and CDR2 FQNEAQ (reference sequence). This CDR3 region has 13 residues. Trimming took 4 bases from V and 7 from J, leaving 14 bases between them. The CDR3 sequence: CASSSSIPREQYF. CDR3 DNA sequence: TGTGCCAGCAGCTCCAGTATTCCAAGGGAGCAGTACTTC. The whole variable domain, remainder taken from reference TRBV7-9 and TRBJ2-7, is DTGVSQNPRHKITKRGQNVTFRCDPISEHNRLYWYRQTLGQGPEFLTYFQNEAQLEKSRLLSDRFSAERPKGSFSTLEIQRTEQGDSAMYLCASSSSIPREQYFGPGTRLTVT.

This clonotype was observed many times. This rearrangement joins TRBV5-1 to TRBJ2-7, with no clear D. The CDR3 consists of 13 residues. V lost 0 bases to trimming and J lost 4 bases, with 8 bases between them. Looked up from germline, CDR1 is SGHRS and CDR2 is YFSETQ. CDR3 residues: CASSLEVGYEQYF. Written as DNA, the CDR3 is TGCGCCAGCAGCTTGGAAGTTGGGTACGAGCAGTACTTC.

In nucleotides, the CDR3 is TGTGCCAGCAGTGCCGGGGCCCACGGTACGCAGTATTTT. It encodes CASSAGAHGTQYF. This chain links TRBV12-3 or TRBV12-4 with TRBJ2-3; D possibly uses TRBD1 or TRBD2 (5 bases each). CDR3 length: 13 amino acids. V was trimmed by 5 bases and J by 8 bases, leaving 14 bases between them.

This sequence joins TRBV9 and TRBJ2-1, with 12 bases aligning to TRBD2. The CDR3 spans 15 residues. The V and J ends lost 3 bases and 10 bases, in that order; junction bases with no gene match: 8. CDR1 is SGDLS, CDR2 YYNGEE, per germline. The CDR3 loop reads CASSASGRAGGEQFF. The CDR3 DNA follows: TGTGCCAGCAGCGCTAGCGGGAGGGCTGGCGGGGAGCAGTTCTTC.